These T cell receptor beta chains were read from a single sample in a study of T cells expressing NK-cell markers. TCRdb reanalyzed the 5' RACE reads and collapses them to one entry per CDR3 protein, without DNA. The listing contains some 390,000 distinct CDR3 sequences. What was sequenced was blood T cells: a sorted CD56 or NKG2C T cell subset, CD4+ or CD8+ T cells, or bulk PBMC T cells (not recorded which). The receptors here all came from a woman between 50 and 59 years old in good health. CDR3s include the opening cysteine and the closing phenylalanine or tryptophan. The order of the fields is J gene, V gene, CDR3 protein.

J gene: TRBJ2-1
V gene: TRBV25-1
CDR3 protein: CASSELLREAEQFF

J gene: TRBJ2-1
V gene: TRBV15
CDR3 protein: CATSRTSGSFYEQFF

J gene: TRBJ2-1
V gene: TRBV3-1
CDR3 protein: CASSLTIQAQFF

J gene: TRBJ2-3
V gene: TRBV10-3
CDR3 protein: CAISPGLAGADTQYF

J gene: TRBJ2-5
V gene: TRBV12-3/TRBV12-4
CDR3 protein: CASSSRPGQGVTQYF

J gene: TRBJ1-1
V gene: TRBV4-1
CDR3 protein: CASSQYADRVGNTEAFF

J gene: TRBJ2-3
V gene: TRBV12-3/TRBV12-4
CDR3 protein: CASIASGMGTDTQYF

J gene: TRBJ2-1
V gene: TRBV27
CDR3 protein: CASSLAGGGLNEQFF

J gene: TRBJ2-5
V gene: TRBV7-6
CDR3 protein: CASSLSREGRKTQYF

J gene: TRBJ2-2
V gene: TRBV20-1
CDR3 protein: CSAGGLAGGWGTGELFF

J gene: TRBJ1-5
V gene: TRBV19
CDR3 protein: CASSTGTGQPQHF

J gene: TRBJ1-1
V gene: TRBV20-1
CDR3 protein: CSARERPGRSNTEAFF

J gene: TRBJ2-7
V gene: TRBV20-1
CDR3 protein: CSARDQGVHEQYF

J gene: TRBJ2-5
V gene: TRBV20-1
CDR3 protein: CSAPGQQETQYF

J gene: TRBJ2-1
V gene: TRBV18
CDR3 protein: CASSPKGTGDDAGVRNEQFF

J gene: TRBJ1-2
V gene: TRBV24-1
CDR3 protein: CATSETGTNYGYTF

J gene: TRBJ2-1
V gene: TRBV29-1
CDR3 protein: CSVAGLPRNEQFF

J gene: TRBJ1-1
V gene: TRBV28
CDR3 protein: CASLGPRGTTNTEAFF

J gene: TRBJ2-3
V gene: TRBV29-1
CDR3 protein: CSVTPGLTDTQYF

J gene: TRBJ2-1
V gene: TRBV6-5
CDR3 protein: CASREAGEDEQFF

J gene: TRBJ1-1
V gene: TRBV3-1
CDR3 protein: CASSHGSLNTEAFF

J gene: TRBJ2-1
V gene: TRBV21-1
CDR3 protein: CASSKQTGLVGQFF

J gene: TRBJ2-7
V gene: TRBV5-1
CDR3 protein: CASSWDSLSYEQYF

J gene: TRBJ2-2
V gene: TRBV7-3
CDR3 protein: CASGTSTGELFF

J gene: TRBJ2-1
V gene: TRBV11-2
CDR3 protein: CASSPGTVAFTYNEQFF

J gene: TRBJ2-6
V gene: TRBV19
CDR3 protein: CASSIGAEFGANVLTF

J gene: TRBJ1-6
V gene: TRBV27
CDR3 protein: CATIDSSSYNSPLHF

J gene: TRBJ2-3
V gene: TRBV30
CDR3 protein: CAWTSGSTDTQYF

J gene: TRBJ2-1
V gene: TRBV29-1
CDR3 protein: CSVEDRRYEQFF

J gene: TRBJ2-6
V gene: TRBV6-5
CDR3 protein: CATSGSLPGANVLTF

J gene: TRBJ1-2
V gene: TRBV6-1
CDR3 protein: CASKVGNYGYTF

J gene: TRBJ2-2
V gene: TRBV5-4
CDR3 protein: CASSLGSGRSGELFF

J gene: TRBJ1-1
V gene: TRBV12-3/TRBV12-4
CDR3 protein: CASSSPTLLNTEAFF

J gene: TRBJ2-1
V gene: TRBV20-1
CDR3 protein: CSARDVSGRARQFF

J gene: TRBJ1-2
V gene: TRBV29-1
CDR3 protein: CSARQGDWYGYTF

J gene: TRBJ2-3
V gene: TRBV19
CDR3 protein: CASSIDRLRAGGDTQYF

J gene: TRBJ2-3
V gene: TRBV4-2
CDR3 protein: CASSQDLSDLTDTQYF

J gene: TRBJ1-5
V gene: TRBV12-5
CDR3 protein: CASKARDDSNQPQHF

J gene: TRBJ1-1
V gene: TRBV5-5
CDR3 protein: CASSRGQGGRAFF

J gene: TRBJ2-7
V gene: TRBV10-3
CDR3 protein: CASRPAGGDEQYF

J gene: TRBJ1-4
V gene: TRBV21-1
CDR3 protein: CARPRVPGQTNEKLFF